One sample yielded the 22 T cell receptor beta chains listed below, sequenced in a study of blood T cell repertoires in COVID-19. Clones were sequenced by immunoSEQ multiplex PCR, and TCRdb holds only the in-frame ones, with some missing. Seen here are 270,000 or so clones, around 88% observed once, and the top ten hold 0.95% to 1.5%. The sequencing input was PBMCs or T cells enriched from blood (not recorded which). These receptors came from a woman between 40 and 50 years old with acute COVID-19.

The chain is built from TRBV24-1 and TRBJ1-4; 7 positions match TRBD1. The CDR3 consists of 18 residues. After removal of 3 bases from V and 5 bases from J, the junction contained 14 bases not matched to a gene. Germline V gene data show CDR1 as KGHDR and CDR2 as SFDVKD. The CDR3 here is CATSDGGQAGILNEKLFF. The DNA of the CDR3 is TGTGCCACCAGTGATGGAGGACAGGCCGGAATCCTAAATGAAAAACTGTTTTTT.

As concerns this clone: A read error may account for a junction end that differs from germline. The chain employs TRBV7-7 and TRBJ2-2; 8 bases are a match to TRBD2. Germline V gives CDR1 SSHAT, CDR2 FNYEAQ (reference sequence). The CDR3 has 16 residues. The CDR3: CASSLRAGGNTGELFF. CDR3 nucleotides: TGTGCTAGCAGCTTAAGGGCGGGAGGGAACACCGGGGAGCTGTTTTTT. Full variable domain (remainder filled in from reference TRBV7-7 and TRBJ2-2): GAGVSQSPRYKVTKRGQDVTLRCDPISSHATLYWYQQALGQGPEFLTYFNYEAQPDKSGLPSDRFSAERPEGSISTLTIQRTEQRDSAMYRCASSLRAGGNTGELFFGEGSRLTVL.

The chain is built from TRBV18 and TRBJ2-3, with TRBD2 matching over 12 bases. J gave up 4 bases and V 5 bases, and 7 bases lay outside the gene matches. The length of the CDR3 is 16 residues. Germline V CDR1 and CDR2: KGHSH, LQKENI. CDR3 sequence (DNA): TGTGCCAGCTCAGCTATGACTAGCGGGAGCGCAGATACGCAGTATTTT. It yields the protein CASSAMTSGSADTQYF.

V gene TRBV18 combines with J gene TRBJ2-7; 7 bases align to TRBD2. V dropped 3 bases and J dropped 2; count of bases not matched to a gene: 4. The CDR3 loop spans 14 amino acids. Germline-derived CDR1 and CDR2 are KGHSH and LQKENI. In DNA form, the CDR3 reads TGTGCCAGCTCACCCTTTCGGGAGGCCTACGAGCAGTACGTC. It codes for CASSPFREAYEQYV.

In nucleotides, the CDR3 is TGTGCCAGCACCTCAGGACTAGCCTACGAGCAGTACTTC. Translated, it gives CASTSGLAYEQYF. V and J are TRBV6-5 and TRBJ2-7, with TRBD2 identical over 7 bases. The CDR3 runs 13 residues. Per germline, CDR1 MNHEY and CDR2 SVGAGI. Trimming cost V 7 bases and J 2 bases; bases outside gene matches: 5.

The chain joins TRBV27 to TRBJ1-2; D call uncertain. Per germline, CDR1 MNHEY and CDR2 SMNVEV (reference sequence). The CDR3 sequence is 13 residues long. The V gene lost 5 bases and the J gene lost 4 bases, with 11 bases spanning the gap. The CDR3 DNA sequence: TGTGCCAGCAGTGACGGGAACTTCTATGGCTACACCTTC. This gives the protein CASSDGNFYGYTF.

This clone was observed once. V and J are TRBV30 and TRBJ1-1; D is ambiguous. Trimming took 5 bases from V and 1 from J, leaving 14 bases between them. Germline V CDR1 and CDR2: GTSNPN, SVGIG (reference sequence). CDR3 length: 14 residues. The CDR3 nucleotides read TGTGCCTGGGGACTACTTCCTGGGAACACTGAAGCTTTCTTT. Encoded protein: CAWGLLPGNTEAFF.

This clone was seen repeatedly, ten times or more. This CDR3 is CASSFWSAGDLVTGELFF. The CDR3 coding sequence is TGCGCCAGCAGCTTCTGGTCAGCGGGAGACCTGGTTACCGGGGAGCTGTTTTTT. The J gene is TRBJ2-2, the V gene TRBV5-1; TRBD2 matches 8 bases. Per germline, CDR1 SGHRS and CDR2 YFSETQ. The V gene end was trimmed by 2 bases and the J gene end by 5 bases; junction bases not matched to a gene: 14. The CDR3 consists of 18 residues.

This chain connects TRBV6-4 to TRBJ1-6; perhaps TRBD1 as D (6 bases). The CDR3 totals 14 residues. Trimming took off 4 bases at V and 10 bases at J, with 14 bases between the two ends. Looked up from germline, CDR1 is MRHNA and CDR2 is SNTAGT. CDR3 region: CASSARTVGSPLHF. The CDR3 DNA is TGTGCCAGCAGTGCTAGGACAGTCGGGTCACCCCTCCACTTT.

The chain combines TRBV29-1 with TRBJ2-1; the D gene is possibly TRBD2 (6 bases). In germline, CDR1 is SQVTM, CDR2 ANQGSEA. There are 17 residues in the CDR3. V dropped 0 bases and J dropped 2 bases, with 17 bases sitting between them. The CDR3 sequence is CSVEDLGGGSTYNEQFF. As DNA, the CDR3 is TGCAGCGTTGAAGATCTTGGTGGAGGGTCAACCTACAATGAGCAGTTCTTC.

J is TRBJ2-7 and V is TRBV10-1; 9 nucleotides match TRBD1. Germline lookup yields CDR1 WNHNN and CDR2 SYGVQD (reference sequence). The V and J ends lost 2 bases and 4 bases, in that order; junction bases with no gene match: 3. CDR3 size: 14 residues. The CDR3 loop is CASSEGQGPYEQYF. DNA of the CDR3: TGCGCCAGCAGTGAGGGACAGGGGCCTTACGAGCAGTACTTC.

The chain carries TRBV5-4 and TRBJ2-1; the D gene is possibly TRBD1 (6 bases). V lost 1 base and J 2 bases, leaving 10 bases between the germline ends. The germline V gene encodes CDR1 SGHNT and CDR2 YYREEE (reference sequence). The CDR3 sequence is 15 residues long. Here the CDR3 DNA reads TGTGCCAGCAGCTTGCACAGGGTCCCCTACAATGAGCAGTTCTTC. As protein: CASSLHRVPYNEQFF.

As concerns this clone: One end of the junction fails to match germline, which may point to a read error. The V and J genes are TRBV28 and TRBJ1-2; D is undetermined. The CDR3 is made up of 11 amino acids. The germline V gene has CDR1 MDHEN and CDR2 SYDVKM. CDR3 amino acids: CASSFTGGSFF. As DNA, the CDR3 is TGTGCCAGCAGTTTTACCGGCGGGTCCTTCTTC.

The chain carries TRBV24-1 and TRBJ1-5; 10 bases match TRBD1. The J segment lost 5 bases and the V segment lost 3 bases, leaving 6 bases of the junction unmatched. This CDR3 comprises 16 residues. The germline V gene encodes CDR1 KGHDR and CDR2 SFDVKD. The DNA of the CDR3 is TGTGCCACCAGTGATCCACGGGACAGGGGTGATCAGCCCCAGCATTTT. Its protein product is CATSDPRDRGDQPQHF.

J is TRBJ2-1 and V is TRBV5-6, with 9 bases lining up with TRBD2. From germline, CDR1 is SGHDT and CDR2 YYEEEE. The J segment lost 8 bases and the V segment lost 2 bases, leaving 17 bases of the junction unmatched. The CDR3 is 18 residues long. This CDR3 reads CASSFIAGGLALGDEQFF. For the CDR3, the DNA is TGTGCCAGCAGCTTTATCGCCGGGGGACTAGCTCTCGGCGATGAGCAGTTCTTC.

The chain recombines TRBV21-1 with TRBJ1-5; the table calls TRBD1, which could not be checked here. TRBV21-1 corresponds to a pseudogene. The CDR3 loop spans 16 amino acids. The chain's CDR3 is CASSKVGQGLNQPQHF. The CDR3 nucleotides read TGTGCCAGCAGCAAAGTGGGACAGGGTCTCAATCAGCCCCAGCATTTT.

The rearrangement uses TRBV18 and TRBJ1-4, with 7 bases matching TRBD1. Per the germline V gene, CDR1 is KGHSH and CDR2 is LQKENI. The CDR3 is 15 amino acids. The trim removed 2 bases at V and 3 bases at J, leaving 3 bases unmatched. The CDR3: CASSPTGEANEKLFF. The CDR3 nucleotides are TGTGCCAGCTCACCAACAGGGGAAGCTAATGAAAAACTGTTTTTT.

This chain links TRBV4-2 with TRBJ1-3; 7 bases agree with TRBD1. J lost 8 bases, V lost 3 bases, and 19 bases had no gene match. The CDR3 is 18 residues long. Per the germline V gene, CDR1 is LGHNA and CDR2 is YNFKEQ. CDR3 residues: CASSQGYRDSGPGDTIYF. Here the CDR3 DNA reads TGTGCCAGCAGCCAGGGGTATCGGGACAGCGGGCCGGGGGACACCATATATTTT.

This clone has just a few counts. This rearrangement joins TRBV24-1 to TRBJ1-2; 8 bases line up with TRBD1. CDR3 length: 14 residues. Germline V CDR1 and CDR2: KGHDR, SFDVKD. With V trimmed by 4 bases and J by 8 bases, 8 bases remained unmatched. CDR3 DNA: TGTGCCACCAGTGAAACCGGGACAGGAGGAGGCTACACCTTC. Its protein product is CATSETGTGGGYTF.

This clone was picked up one time. CDR3 coding DNA: TGTGCCAGCAGCTGGCGGGGGGAAGAGACCCAGTACTTC. It encodes CASSWRGEETQYF. This chain connects TRBV4-2 to TRBJ2-5, with 8 bases fitting TRBD2. CDR3 length: 13 residues. Trimming removed 5 bases from V and 3 bases from J; junction bases left unmatched: 2. Looked up from germline, CDR1 is LGHNA and CDR2 is YNFKEQ.

The V gene is TRBV18, the J gene TRBJ1-4; 9 nucleotides align to TRBD1. The CDR3 has 15 residues. Unmatched junction bases numbered 9, after V lost 6 bases and J lost 7 bases. Germline V CDR1 and CDR2: KGHSH, LQKENI. The chain's CDR3 is CASSPGQGLIEKLFF. The CDR3 DNA reads as TGTGCCAGCTCCCCAGGACAGGGGCTAATTGAAAAACTGTTTTTT.

This clone occurred once. The chain employs TRBV5-1 and TRBJ2-7, with D tentatively TRBD1 (6 bases). The CDR3 contains 12 residues. Germline CDR1 reads SGHRS; CDR2 reads YFSETQ. V was cut by 1 base and J by 6 bases, with 8 bases left in between. This CDR3 reads CASSLTGPEQYF. CDR3 nucleotide sequence: TGCGCCAGCAGCTTGACAGGGCCCGAGCAGTACTTC.